Sequencing of this T cell receptor (beta chain) was carried out in a study of early T cells in non-severe SARS-CoV-2 infection. Looking at the study overall: Unpaired chains resulted from sequencing bulk RNA of unsorted whole blood.

General study points: Reliance on VDJdb matching favored anti-spike CD8 responses; private and CD4 specificities were missed.

Individually, cDNA molecules had unique molecular identifiers attached to them. TCRdb called the 5' RACE reads again in MiXCR, with one record for every CDR3 protein. The sample consists of tens of thousands of distinct CDR3 sequences, about 5.7% of them appearing once. CDR1 is KGHDR, CDR2 SFDVKD, per germline. The CDR3 has 13 amino acids. V was shortened by 5 bases and J by 8 bases, with 12 bases between the two germline ends. This clonotype has more than one count but fewer than ten. Its antigen is not known. The receptor was derived from an adult who was a healthcare worker with PCR-confirmed SARS-CoV-2 infection or an uninfected control (not recorded which). The sample here was whole blood, taken at baseline. The V gene is TRBV24-1, the J gene TRBJ2-4; weak D call: TRBD2 (5 bases). The CDR3: CATSGSHGDIQYF. The CDR3 bases are TGTGCCACCAGTGGCTCCCACGGGGACATTCAGTACTTC.